The sequence of this T cell receptor (beta chain) was determined in a study of OX40 agonist ivuxolimab in advanced cancers. Assay used: immunoSEQ multiplex PCR; TCRdb lists only in-frame clones, some missing. Among about 79,000 clones listed, roughly 91% were seen once. There are 16 residues in the CDR3. V shed 1 base and J 2 bases; nucleotides not matched to a gene: 8. Germline CDR1 is SGHRS and CDR2 is YFSETQ. This chain links TRBV5-1 with TRBJ1-2; 7 bases agree with TRBD1. This material consisted of CD4+ or CD8+ T cells sorted from blood, taken in a trial of the OX40 agonist ivuxolimab. This TCR came from an adult with an advanced solid tumor such as melanoma, head and neck, liver or kidney cancer. CDR3 DNA: TGCGCCAGCAGCTTGCGACAGGGAAATTACAACTATGGCTACACCTTC. Amino acid sequence: CASSLRQGNYNYGYTF. The full variable domain, completed using reference TRBV5-1 and TRBJ1-2, is KAGVTQTPRYLIKTRGQQVTLSCSPISGHRSVSWYQQTPGQGLQFLFEYFSETQRNKGNFPGRFSGRQFSNSRSEMNVSTLELGDSALYLCASSLRQGNYNYGYTFGSGTRLTVV.